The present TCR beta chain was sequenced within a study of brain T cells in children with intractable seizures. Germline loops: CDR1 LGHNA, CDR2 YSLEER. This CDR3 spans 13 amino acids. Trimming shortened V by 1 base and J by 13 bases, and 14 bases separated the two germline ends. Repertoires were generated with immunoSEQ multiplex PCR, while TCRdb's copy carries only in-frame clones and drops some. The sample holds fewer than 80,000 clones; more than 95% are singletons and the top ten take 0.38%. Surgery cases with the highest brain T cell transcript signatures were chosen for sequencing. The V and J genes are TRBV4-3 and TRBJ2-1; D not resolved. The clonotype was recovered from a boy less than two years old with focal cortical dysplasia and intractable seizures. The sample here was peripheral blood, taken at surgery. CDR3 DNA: TGCGCCAGCAGCCAAGTAGCCATGACTCCACAGTTCTTC. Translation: CASSQVAMTPQFF.